The clone carrying this T cell receptor (beta chain) came up many times. The antigen is not known. The data stem from a study of T-cell memory formation after mild COVID-19. Study-level information: The study found TCR clusters largely donor specific. The study, taken as a whole, reports: Pre-infection memory carried some responding clones, suggesting that cross-reactive memory joined. Still unconfirmed is whether the second-wave clones peaking on day 37 recognized SARS-CoV-2.

V shed 3 bases and J shed 3 bases, with 9 bases lying between them. The CDR3 loop spans 15 amino acids. CDR1 is SNHLY and CDR2 is FYNNEI in the germline V gene. Using constant-segment primers, 5'RACE produced TCR alpha and TCR beta cDNA libraries carrying sample barcodes and UMIs. TCRdb redid the calling of the 5' RACE reads with MiXCR, one entry per CDR3 protein. The sample shows approximately 350,000 distinct CDR3 sequences, 14% of them seen only once. The source material was PBMCs or a T cell subset sorted from them (not recorded which). This sequence joins TRBV2 and TRBJ2-6, with unresolved D. This sequence was found in a man younger than 30 who had mild COVID-19 (a few samples of this study predate the infection). Cell type and time point are not known. The CDR3 here is CASSDRVGGANVLTF. For the CDR3, the DNA is TGTGCCAGCAGTGATAGGGTCGGTGGGGCCAACGTCCTGACTTTC.